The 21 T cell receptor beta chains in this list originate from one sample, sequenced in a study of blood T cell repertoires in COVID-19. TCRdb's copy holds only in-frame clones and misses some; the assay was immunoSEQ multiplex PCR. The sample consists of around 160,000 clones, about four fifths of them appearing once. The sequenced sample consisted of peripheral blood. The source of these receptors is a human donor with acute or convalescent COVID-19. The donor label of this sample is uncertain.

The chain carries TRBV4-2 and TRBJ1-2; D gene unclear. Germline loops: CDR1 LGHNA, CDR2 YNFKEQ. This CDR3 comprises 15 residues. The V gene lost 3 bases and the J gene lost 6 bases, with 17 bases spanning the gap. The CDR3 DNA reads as TGTGCCAGCAGCCACGACCGAAACGCCGGGGATGGCTACACCTTC. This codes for CASSHDRNAGDGYTF.

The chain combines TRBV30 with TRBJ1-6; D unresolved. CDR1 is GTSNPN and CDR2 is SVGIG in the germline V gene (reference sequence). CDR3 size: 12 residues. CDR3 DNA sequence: TGTGCTTGGGCAGACTATAATTCACCCCTCCACTTT. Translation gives CAWADYNSPLHF.

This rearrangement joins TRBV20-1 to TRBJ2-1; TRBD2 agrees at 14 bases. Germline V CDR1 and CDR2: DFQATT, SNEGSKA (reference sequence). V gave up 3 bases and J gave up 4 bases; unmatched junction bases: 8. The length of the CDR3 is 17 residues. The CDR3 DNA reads TGCAGTGCTAGTTCGACTAGCGGGGGGGTTCTTTACAATGAGCAGTTCTTC. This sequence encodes CSASSTSGGVLYNEQFF.

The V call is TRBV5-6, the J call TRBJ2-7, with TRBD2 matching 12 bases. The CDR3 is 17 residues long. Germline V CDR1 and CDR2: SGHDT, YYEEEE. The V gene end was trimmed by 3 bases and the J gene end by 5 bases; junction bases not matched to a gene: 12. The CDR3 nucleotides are TGTGCCAGCAGCTCCCCTGGACTAGCGGGGTGGTGGAACGAGCAGTACTTC. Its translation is CASSSPGLAGWWNEQYF.

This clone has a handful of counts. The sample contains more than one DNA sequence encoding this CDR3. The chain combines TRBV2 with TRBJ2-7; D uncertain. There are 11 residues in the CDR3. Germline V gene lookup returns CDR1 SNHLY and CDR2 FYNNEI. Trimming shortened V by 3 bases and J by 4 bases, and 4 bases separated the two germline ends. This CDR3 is CASSDRYEQYF. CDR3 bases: TGTGCCAGCAGTGACAGGTACGAGCAGTACTTC.

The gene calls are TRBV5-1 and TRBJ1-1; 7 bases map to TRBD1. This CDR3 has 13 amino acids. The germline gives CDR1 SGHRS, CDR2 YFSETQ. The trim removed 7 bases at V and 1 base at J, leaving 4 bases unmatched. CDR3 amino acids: CASRDSRNTEAFF. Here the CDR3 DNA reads TGCGCCAGCCGGGACAGTCGGAACACTGAAGCTTTCTTT.

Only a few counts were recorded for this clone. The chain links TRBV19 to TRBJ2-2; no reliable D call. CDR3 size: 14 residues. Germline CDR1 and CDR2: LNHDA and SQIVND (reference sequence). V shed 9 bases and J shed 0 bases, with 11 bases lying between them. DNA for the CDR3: TGTGCCAGCCTTGGCACAACGAACACCGGGGAGCTGTTTTTT. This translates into CASLGTTNTGELFF.

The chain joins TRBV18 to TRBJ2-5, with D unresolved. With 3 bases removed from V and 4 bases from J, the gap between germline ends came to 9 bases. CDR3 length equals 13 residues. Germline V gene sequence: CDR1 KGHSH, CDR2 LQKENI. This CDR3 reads CASSPSGAETQYF. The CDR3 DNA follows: TGTGCCAGCTCACCGTCTGGAGCAGAGACCCAGTACTTC.

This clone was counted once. CDR3 in DNA: TGTGCCAGCAGCAAAGGGGGACAGGAGGTATCACCCCTCCACTTT. Residues: CASSKGGQEVSPLHF. The V gene is TRBV21-1, the J gene TRBJ1-6; the table's TRBD1 call for D was not verified on the DNA. TRBV21-1 is a listed pseudogene. The CDR3 extends over 15 amino acids.

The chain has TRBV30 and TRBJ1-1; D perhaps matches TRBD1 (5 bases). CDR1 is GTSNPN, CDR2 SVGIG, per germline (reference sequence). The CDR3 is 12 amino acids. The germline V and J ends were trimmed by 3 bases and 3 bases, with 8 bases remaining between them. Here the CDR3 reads CAWSRQYTEAFF. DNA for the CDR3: TGTGCCTGGAGCAGACAGTACACTGAAGCTTTCTTT. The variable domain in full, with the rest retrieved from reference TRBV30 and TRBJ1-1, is SQTIHQWPATLVQPVGSPLSLECTVEGTSNPNLYWYRQAAGRGLQLLFYSVGIGQISSEVPQNLSASRPQDRQFILSSKKLLLSDSGFYLCAWSRQYTEAFFGQGTRLTVV.

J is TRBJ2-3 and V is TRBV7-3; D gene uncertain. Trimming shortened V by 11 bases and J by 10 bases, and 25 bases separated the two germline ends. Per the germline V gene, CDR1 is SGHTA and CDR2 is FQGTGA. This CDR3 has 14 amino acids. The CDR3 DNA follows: TGTGCCGGCGAAGCGTTTATAGGCAACGAGGCGCAGTATTTT. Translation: CAGEAFIGNEAQYF.

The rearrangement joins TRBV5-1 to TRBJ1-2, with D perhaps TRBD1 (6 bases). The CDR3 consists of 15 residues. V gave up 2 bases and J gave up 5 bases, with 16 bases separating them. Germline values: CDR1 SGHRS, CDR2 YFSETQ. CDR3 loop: CASSLLGQPLYGYTF. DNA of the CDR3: TGCGCCAGCAGCTTATTAGGACAGCCTTTATATGGCTACACCTTC.

The CDR3 is CASSTLQEGNTIYF. CDR3 DNA: TGTGCCAGTAGTACCTTGCAGGAAGGAAACACCATATATTTT. The rearrangement uses TRBV19 and TRBJ1-3; no clear D. V was clipped by 4 bases and J by 4 bases, with 11 bases between them. Germline CDR1 LNHDA, CDR2 SQIVND (reference sequence). The CDR3 sequence is 14 residues long.

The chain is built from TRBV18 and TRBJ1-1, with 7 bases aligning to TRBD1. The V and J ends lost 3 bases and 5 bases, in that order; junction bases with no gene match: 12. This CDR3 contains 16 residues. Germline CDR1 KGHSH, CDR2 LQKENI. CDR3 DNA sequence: TGTGCCAGCTCACCCCAGGGGGTAGGGGGCGGAACTGAAGCTTTCTTT. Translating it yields CASSPQGVGGGTEAFF.

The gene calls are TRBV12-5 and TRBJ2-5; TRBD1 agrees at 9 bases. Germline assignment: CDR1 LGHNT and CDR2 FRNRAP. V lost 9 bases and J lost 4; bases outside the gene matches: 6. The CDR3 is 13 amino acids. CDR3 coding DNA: TGTGCTAGCTCCCTGGACAGGGGAGAGACCCAGTACTTC. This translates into CASSLDRGETQYF.

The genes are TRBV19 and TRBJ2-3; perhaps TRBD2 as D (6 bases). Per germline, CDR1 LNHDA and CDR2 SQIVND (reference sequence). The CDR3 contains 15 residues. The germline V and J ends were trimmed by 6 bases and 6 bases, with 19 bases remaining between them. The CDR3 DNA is TGTGCCAGTAGCCCCCTGCCGGGTGGGGGGGATACGCAGTATTTT. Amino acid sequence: CASSPLPGGGDTQYF.

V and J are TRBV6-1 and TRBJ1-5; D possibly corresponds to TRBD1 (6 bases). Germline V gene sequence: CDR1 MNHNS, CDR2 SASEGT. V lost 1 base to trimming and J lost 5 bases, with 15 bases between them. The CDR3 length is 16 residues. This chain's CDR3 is CASSEVGDITHQPQHF. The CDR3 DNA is TGTGCCAGCAGTGAAGTCGGGGACATAACCCATCAGCCCCAGCATTTT.

CDR3 nucleotides: TGCGCCAGCAGCTCCGGACAGGACGGGTCACCCCTCCACTTT. Its protein product is CASSSGQDGSPLHF. The gene calls are TRBV5-1 and TRBJ1-6, with TRBD1 identical over 7 bases. The junction had 7 bases not matched to a gene; V was cut back by 3 bases and J by 10 bases. This CDR3 comprises 14 residues. Germline CDR1 is SGHRS and CDR2 is YFSETQ.

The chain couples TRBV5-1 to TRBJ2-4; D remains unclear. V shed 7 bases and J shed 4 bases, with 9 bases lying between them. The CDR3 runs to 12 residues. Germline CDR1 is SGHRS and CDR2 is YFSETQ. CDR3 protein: CASAGDKNIQYF. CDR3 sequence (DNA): TGCGCCAGCGCCGGAGATAAAAACATTCAGTACTTC.

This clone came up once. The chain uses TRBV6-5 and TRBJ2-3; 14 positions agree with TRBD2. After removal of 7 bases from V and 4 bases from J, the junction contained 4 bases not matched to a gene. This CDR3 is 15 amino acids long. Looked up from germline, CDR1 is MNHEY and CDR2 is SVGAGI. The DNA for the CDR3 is TGTGCCAGCACTCGACTAGCGGGGGGGGCAGATACGCAGTATTTT. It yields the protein CASTRLAGGADTQYF.

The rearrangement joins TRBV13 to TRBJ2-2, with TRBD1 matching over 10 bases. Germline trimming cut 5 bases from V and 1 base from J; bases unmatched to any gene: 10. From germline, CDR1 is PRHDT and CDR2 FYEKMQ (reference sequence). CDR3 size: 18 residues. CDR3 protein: CASSTTGTGERNTGELFF. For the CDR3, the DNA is TGTGCCAGCAGCACGACCGGGACAGGGGAAAGGAACACCGGGGAGCTGTTTTTT.